The rows below give T cell receptor beta chains drawn from one sample of a study of CD8+ T cells in alopecia areata. Repertoires were generated with immunoSEQ multiplex PCR, while TCRdb's copy carries only in-frame clones and drops some. This sample has about 190,000 clones, with roughly 70% found just once. Source: CD4+ T cells sorted from blood, taken at approximately week 49, from a patient treated with tofacitinib. The receptors come from a human donor with alopecia areata. Both conserved end residues are part of each CDR3. D genes are given only for firm matches. Expanded clones get a size class; other rows say once, few or many, or leave the size out.

abundance,v_gene,d_gene,j_gene,CDR3aa,CDR3nt
-,TRBV30,-,TRBJ2-1,CAWSVLDEQFF,TGTGCCTGGAGTGTACTAGATGAGCAGTTCTTC
many,TRBV7-8,-,TRBJ2-1,CASSLMSSYNEQFF,TGTGCCAGCAGCCTCATGAGCTCCTACAATGAGCAGTTCTTC
-,TRBV6-1,-,TRBJ2-7,CASTAGAYEQYF,TGTGCCAGCACGGCCGGGGCCTACGAGCAGTACTTC
few,TRBV7-2,-,TRBJ2-7,CASSLFSLRDRNSYEQYF,TGTGCCAGCAGCTTATTTTCCCTCCGGGACCGGAACTCCTACGAGCAGTACTTC
-,TRBV15,-,TRBJ2-1,CATSRRLLSSYNEQFF,TGTGCCACCAGCAGGCGTCTCTTAAGCTCCTACAATGAGCAGTTCTTC
-,TRBV6-5,-,TRBJ1-5,CASSYSGANQPQHF,TGTGCCAGCAGTTACTCGGGGGCGAATCAGCCCCAGCATTTT
-,TRBV30,-,TRBJ2-3,CAWSVDGVGTDTQYF,TGTGCCTGGAGTGTCGACGGGGTAGGCACAGATACGCAGTATTTT
-,TRBV30,TRBD1,TRBJ2-3,CAWDRGHTDTQYF,TGTGCCTGGGACAGGGGGCATACAGATACGCAGTATTTT
-,TRBV5-4,TRBD1,TRBJ2-6,CASSWGQGIKGTGANVLTF,TGTGCCAGCAGCTGGGGACAGGGAATTAAAGGGACTGGGGCCAACGTCCTGACTTTC
-,TRBV4-3,-,TRBJ2-1,CASSQELTGYNEQFF,TGCGCCAGCAGCCAAGAACTAACAGGGTACAATGAGCAGTTCTTC
-,TRBV29-1,-,TRBJ1-2,CSVEGQNYGYTF,TGCAGCGTTGAAGGCCAGAACTATGGCTACACCTTC
-,TRBV25-1,-,TRBJ1-1,CASSAYREDEGAFF,TGTGCCAGCAGTGCCTACCGAGAGGACGAGGGAGCTTTCTTT
-,TRBV6-5,-,TRBJ1-6,CASSYGGSGGSPLHF,TGTGCCAGCAGTTATGGTGGCTCGGGAGGTTCACCCCTCCACTTT
-,TRBV2,-,TRBJ2-2,CASSVGGGELFF,TGTGCCAGCAGTGTGGGGGGCGGGGAGCTGTTTTTT
-,TRBV5-1,-,TRBJ2-3,CASTPLRSFGDTQYF,TGCGCCAGCACTCCTCTTCGGTCCTTCGGGGATACGCAGTATTTT
-,TRBV6-5,-,TRBJ1-6,CASREYNSPLHF,TGTGCCAGCAGAGAATATAATTCACCCCTCCACTTT
-,TRBV7-2,-,TRBJ1-1,CASSLSTGPDLAFF,TGTGCCAGCAGCTTAAGCACAGGCCCCGATTTAGCTTTCTTT
-,TRBV29-1,-,TRBJ1-1,CSVDRQGRTEAFF,TGCAGCGTTGATCGGCAGGGGAGGACTGAAGCTTTCTTT
-,TRBV7-2,-,TRBJ2-3,CASSLAKVTDTQYF,TGTGCCAGCAGCTTAGCGAAGGTCACAGATACGCAGTATTTT
-,TRBV2,TRBD1,TRBJ1-4,CASSGTEGALNEKLFF,TGTGCCAGCAGTGGCACTGAGGGGGCGCTTAATGAAAAACTGTTTTTT
-,TRBV6-5,TRBD2,TRBJ2-7,CASSYSMAGGGEQYF,TGTGCCAGCAGTTACTCGATGGCGGGAGGAGGGGAGCAGTACTTC
-,TRBV5-1,TRBD1,TRBJ1-1,CASSSARNRGTEAFF,TGCGCCAGCAGCTCCGCCAGAAACAGGGGCACTGAAGCTTTCTTT
-,TRBV7-2,-,TRBJ2-7,CASSSRFGVHYEQYF,TGTGCCAGCAGCTCCCGGTTCGGGGTCCATTACGAGCAGTACTTC
few,TRBV7-2,-,TRBJ1-6,CASSSGNDSPLHF,TGTGCCAGCAGCTCCGGGAACGATTCACCCCTCCACTTT
few,TRBV30,-,TRBJ1-3,CAWSPLGTTGNTIYF,TGTGCCTGGAGCCCCCTAGGGACTACTGGAAACACCATATATTTT
-,TRBV5-4,-,TRBJ1-1,CASSTQLNTEAFF,TGTGCCAGCAGCACTCAGCTGAACACTGAAGCTTTCTTT
-,TRBV30,-,TRBJ1-6,CAWSKGTHNSPLHF,TGTGCCTGGAGTAAGGGGACCCATAATTCACCCCTCCACTTT
-,TRBV5-6,-,TRBJ2-1,CASSLQGPEQFF,TGTGCCAGCAGCTTGCAGGGCCCGGAGCAGTTCTTC
few,TRBV7-8,-,TRBJ1-5,CASSLDNVRVSGRQPQHF,TGTGCCAGCAGCTTGGATAACGTGCGGGTCAGCGGGAGACAGCCCCAGCATTTT
-,TRBV29-1,TRBD1,TRBJ2-5,CSVSQQGFQETQYF,TGCAGCGTATCCCAACAGGGGTTTCAAGAGACCCAGTACTTC
-,TRBV29-1,-,TRBJ2-3,CSQLTDTQYF,TGCAGCCAGCTCACAGATACGCAGTATTTT
-,TRBV4-3,-,TRBJ1-2,CASSQDFERNYGYTF,TGCGCCAGCAGCCAAGATTTCGAGAGGAACTATGGCTACACCTTC
-,TRBV29-1,-,TRBJ2-3,CSVDRGADTQYF,TGCAGCGTTGATAGGGGGGCAGATACGCAGTATTTT
-,TRBV7-9,TRBD1,TRBJ2-3,CASSLDREGDTQYF,TGTGCCAGCAGCTTGGACAGGGAAGGAGATACGCAGTATTTT
-,TRBV5-1,-,TRBJ1-1,CASSSPGRQRNTEAFF,TGCGCCAGCAGCTCCCCCGGGAGACAGAGGAACACTGAAGCTTTCTTT
once,TRBV15,-,TRBJ2-5,CATSRVQETQYF,TGTGCCACCAGCAGAGTCCAAGAGACCCAGTACTTC
few,TRBV29-1,TRBD1,TRBJ1-2,CSVDTGVGYGYTF,TGCAGCGTTGACACAGGGGTAGGCTATGGCTACACCTTC
-,TRBV29-1,-,TRBJ2-7,CSVDAGKQYF,TGCAGCGTTGACGCAGGCAAGCAGTACTTC
-,TRBV7-2,TRBD2,TRBJ2-5,CASSFQTSGGETQYF,TGTGCCAGCAGCTTTCAGACTAGCGGGGGCGAGACCCAGTACTTC
-,TRBV11-2,TRBD2,TRBJ2-1,CASSSRGSGGNEQFF,TGTGCCAGCAGCTCACGCGGCAGCGGGGGTAATGAGCAGTTCTTC
-,TRBV6-1,TRBD2,TRBJ2-3,CASSDRLADPTDTQYF,TGTGCCAGCAGTGACCGACTAGCGGACCCCACAGATACGCAGTATTTT
once,TRBV27,-,TRBJ2-3,CASSWDRGADTQYF,TGTGCCAGCAGTTGGGATCGGGGAGCAGATACGCAGTATTTT
once,TRBV27,-,TRBJ2-6,CASSASRAGANVLTF,TGTGCCAGCAGTGCAAGTAGGGCTGGGGCCAACGTCCTGACTTTC
-,TRBV30,TRBD1,TRBJ2-1,CAWSELGGQFF,TGTGCCTGGAGCGAACTAGGGGGCCAGTTCTTC
-,TRBV10-3,-,TRBJ1-5,CAISDMSDNQPQHF,TGTGCCATCAGTGATATGTCAGACAATCAGCCCCAGCATTTT
-,TRBV10-3,-,TRBJ1-1,CAISDPLWVFEAFF,TGTGCCATCAGTGACCCCCTTTGGGTTTTTGAAGCTTTCTTT
-,TRBV15,-,TRBJ1-6,CATSREEGRSPLHF,TGTGCCACCAGCAGAGAGGAGGGCAGATCACCCCTCCACTTT
-,TRBV5-1,TRBD2,TRBJ2-3,CASSLARVVERGMSDTQYF,TGCGCCAGCAGCTTGGCCCGTGTGGTTGAGCGGGGGATGTCAGATACGCAGTATTTT
-,TRBV5-4,TRBD2,TRBJ2-1,CASSAAPSGGASNEQFF,TGTGCCAGCAGCGCTGCCCCTAGCGGGGGGGCCAGCAATGAGCAGTTCTTC
-,TRBV10-3,TRBD1,TRBJ1-6,CAISPDRGASPLHF,TGTGCCATCAGCCCGGACAGGGGAGCGTCACCCCTCCACTTT
-,TRBV30,-,TRBJ1-1,CAWSAPGRPGGAFF,TGTGCCTGGAGTGCCCCCGGTCGACCAGGCGGAGCTTTCTTT
-,TRBV4-3,-,TRBJ1-5,CASSQDVGESVHF,TGCGCCAGCAGCCAAGATGTGGGGGAGTCTGTACATTTT
-,TRBV30,-,TRBJ1-1,CAWSEKGTPEAFF,TGTGCCTGGAGTGAAAAAGGAACTCCTGAAGCTTTCTTT
-,TRBV4-3,TRBD1,TRBJ1-5,CASSQGTGLNQPQHF,TGCGCCAGCAGCCAAGGGACAGGGCTTAATCAGCCCCAGCATTTT
few,TRBV7-9,-,TRBJ2-3,CASSLGSGRITDTQYF,TGTGCCAGCAGCTTAGGGTCGGGACGGATCACAGATACGCAGTATTTT